These T cell receptor beta chains were read from a single sample in a study of beta chain features in type 1 diabetes. Measured with immunoSEQ multiplex PCR; TCRdb has only the in-frame clones, and not every one. In the table there are around 240,000 clones, over 8.5% of which are singletons. Sequenced sample: naive CD4+ T cells from blood. The source of these receptors is a woman in her late teens or twenties in good health. Each CDR3 is given with its conserved first and last residue. A D gene is named only where the DNA matches it firmly. For some rows the clone size is stated as once, few or many, or as a class when expanded; others skip it.

cdr3_aa: CASSHRTGGTDTQYF
cdr3_nt: TGTGCCAGCTCACACCGGACGGGAGGCACAGATACGCAGTATTTT
v_call: TRBV18
j_call: TRBJ2-3
d_call: -
clone_size: few

cdr3_aa: CAWSVQAATEAFF
cdr3_nt: TGTGCCTGGAGTGTCCAGGCAGCTACTGAAGCTTTCTTT
v_call: TRBV30
j_call: TRBJ1-1
d_call: -
clone_size: few

cdr3_aa: CASSGLQVRAQHF
cdr3_nt: TGTGCCAGCAGCGGACTACAGGTCAGGGCCCAGCATTTT
v_call: TRBV2
j_call: TRBJ1-5
d_call: -
clone_size: few

cdr3_aa: CASSPQDRPYEQYF
cdr3_nt: TGTGCCAGCAGCCCACAGGACCGCCCCTACGAGCAGTACTTC
v_call: TRBV14
j_call: TRBJ2-7
d_call: -
clone_size: few

cdr3_aa: CASSRLRAGELFF
cdr3_nt: TGTGCCAGCAGCCGGCTGAGGGCCGGGGAGCTGTTTTTT
v_call: TRBV13
j_call: TRBJ2-2
d_call: -
clone_size: few

cdr3_aa: CASSLAGVDTQYF
cdr3_nt: TGCGCCAGCAGCTTGGCAGGGGTGGATACGCAGTATTTT
v_call: TRBV5-1
j_call: TRBJ2-3
d_call: -
clone_size: few

cdr3_aa: CASSVSSGRAGARTQYF
cdr3_nt: TGTGCCAGCAGTGTGTCTAGCGGGAGGGCCGGTGCACGTACGCAGTATTTT
v_call: TRBV2
j_call: TRBJ2-3
d_call: TRBD2
clone_size: few

cdr3_aa: CASSPESGGDTQYF
cdr3_nt: TGTGCCAGCTCACCAGAGTCAGGGGGAGATACGCAGTATTTT
v_call: TRBV18
j_call: TRBJ2-3
d_call: TRBD1
clone_size: few

cdr3_aa: CASSRTGPFPDDEQFF
cdr3_nt: TGTGCCAGCAGCCGGACAGGGCCCTTTCCAGACGATGAGCAGTTCTTC
v_call: TRBV9
j_call: TRBJ2-1
d_call: TRBD1
clone_size: few

cdr3_aa: CASSLTGNNQPQHF
cdr3_nt: TGTGCCAGCAGTCTGACAGGGAATAATCAGCCCCAGCATTTT
v_call: TRBV27
j_call: TRBJ1-5
d_call: TRBD1
clone_size: few

cdr3_aa: CSVDDGSINEKLFF
cdr3_nt: TGCAGCGTTGATGACGGGAGTATCAACGAAAAACTGTTTTTT
v_call: TRBV29-1
j_call: TRBJ1-4
d_call: -
clone_size: few

cdr3_aa: CASSISSGGQPQHF
cdr3_nt: TGTGCCAGTAGTATATCCTCGGGGGGTCAGCCCCAGCATTTT
v_call: TRBV19
j_call: TRBJ1-5
d_call: -
clone_size: few

cdr3_aa: CASSLVTRLAEETQYF
cdr3_nt: TGTGCCAGCAGCTTAGTGACCAGACTAGCCGAAGAGACCCAGTACTTC
v_call: TRBV7-9
j_call: TRBJ2-5
d_call: TRBD2
clone_size: few

cdr3_aa: CASSSRNTEAFF
cdr3_nt: TGTGCCAGCAGCTCGAGGAACACTGAAGCTTTCTTT
v_call: TRBV7-9
j_call: TRBJ1-1
d_call: -
clone_size: few

cdr3_aa: CASSLGLRDSYEQYF
cdr3_nt: TGTGCCAGCAGCTTGGGACTGCGAGACTCCTACGAGCAGTACTTC
v_call: TRBV5-4
j_call: TRBJ2-7
d_call: -
clone_size: -

cdr3_aa: CASSLDRVAYSNQPQHF
cdr3_nt: TGTGCCAGCAGCTTGGACAGGGTGGCCTATAGCAATCAGCCCCAGCATTTT
v_call: TRBV5-4
j_call: TRBJ1-5
d_call: -
clone_size: -

cdr3_aa: CASSLAGRLLNGYTF
cdr3_nt: TGTGCCAGCAGCTTAGCGGGGAGACTGCTCAATGGCTACACCTTC
v_call: TRBV7-9
j_call: TRBJ1-2
d_call: -
clone_size: few

cdr3_aa: CASSSLSPNTGELFF
cdr3_nt: TGCGCCAGCAGCTCCCTCAGTCCGAACACCGGGGAGCTGTTTTTT
v_call: TRBV5-1
j_call: TRBJ2-2
d_call: -
clone_size: -

cdr3_aa: CAIKNLGQGETDTQYF
cdr3_nt: TGTGCCATCAAGAATCTCGGACAGGGCGAAACAGATACGCAGTATTTT
v_call: TRBV10-3
j_call: TRBJ2-3
d_call: TRBD1
clone_size: -

cdr3_aa: CASSPSHRERYTF
cdr3_nt: TGCGCCAGCAGCCCCAGTCACCGGGAGCGCTACACCTTC
v_call: TRBV5-1
j_call: TRBJ1-2
d_call: -
clone_size: few

cdr3_aa: CASSPGGIRGDEQFF
cdr3_nt: TGCGCCAGCAGCCCCGGCGGAATCCGGGGGGATGAGCAGTTCTTC
v_call: TRBV5-1
j_call: TRBJ2-1
d_call: TRBD2
clone_size: -

cdr3_aa: CASSPQEAGNYGYTF
cdr3_nt: TGTGCCAGCAGCCCACAGGAAGCAGGGAACTATGGCTACACCTTC
v_call: TRBV28
j_call: TRBJ1-2
d_call: -
clone_size: -

cdr3_aa: CASSPIPGGLDNEQFF
cdr3_nt: TGTGCCAGCTCACCAATTCCAGGGGGCTTAGACAATGAGCAGTTCTTC
v_call: TRBV18
j_call: TRBJ2-1
d_call: TRBD1
clone_size: few

cdr3_aa: CATSIWEGANTGELFF
cdr3_nt: TGTGCCACCAGCATCTGGGAGGGAGCGAACACCGGGGAGCTGTTTTTT
v_call: TRBV15
j_call: TRBJ2-2
d_call: TRBD2
clone_size: few

cdr3_aa: CASSLTDSQFF
cdr3_nt: TGTGCCAGCTCCCTAACGGACTCGCAGTTCTTC
v_call: TRBV28
j_call: TRBJ2-1
d_call: -
clone_size: many

cdr3_aa: CASSWGQDPTGELFF
cdr3_nt: TGTGCCAGCAGCTGGGGACAGGACCCCACCGGGGAGCTGTTTTTT
v_call: TRBV9
j_call: TRBJ2-2
d_call: TRBD1
clone_size: -

cdr3_aa: CAWSVGAGEYGYTF
cdr3_nt: TGTGCCTGGAGTGTTGGGGCAGGGGAGTATGGCTACACCTTC
v_call: TRBV30
j_call: TRBJ1-2
d_call: -
clone_size: -

cdr3_aa: CAWRLAGSSYNSPLHF
cdr3_nt: TGTGCCTGGAGATTGGCCGGGAGCTCCTATAATTCACCCCTCCACTTT
v_call: TRBV30
j_call: TRBJ1-6
d_call: -
clone_size: -

cdr3_aa: CASSKEGLAAYNEQFF
cdr3_nt: TGCGCCAGCAGCAAAGAGGGACTAGCGGCCTACAATGAGCAGTTCTTC
v_call: TRBV5-1
j_call: TRBJ2-1
d_call: TRBD2
clone_size: -

cdr3_aa: CASSMSGTGREAFF
cdr3_nt: TGTGCCAGTAGTATGTCGGGGACAGGGCGTGAAGCTTTCTTT
v_call: TRBV19
j_call: TRBJ1-1
d_call: TRBD1
clone_size: -

cdr3_aa: CASSQVQGTETQYF
cdr3_nt: TGCGCCAGCAGCCAAGTACAGGGGACAGAGACCCAGTACTTC
v_call: TRBV4-1
j_call: TRBJ2-5
d_call: TRBD1
clone_size: few

cdr3_aa: CAWSRLAGAFGEQYF
cdr3_nt: TGTGCCTGGAGTCGGCTAGCGGGGGCCTTTGGAGAGCAGTACTTC
v_call: TRBV30
j_call: TRBJ2-7
d_call: TRBD2
clone_size: -

cdr3_aa: CASSWDRANEKLFF
cdr3_nt: TGTGCCAGCAGTTGGGACAGAGCTAATGAAAAACTGTTTTTT
v_call: TRBV6-5
j_call: TRBJ1-4
d_call: TRBD1
clone_size: -

cdr3_aa: CASSYPFSDGTNEKLFF
cdr3_nt: TGTGCCAGCAGTTACCCCTTCAGCGATGGAACTAATGAAAAACTGTTTTTT
v_call: TRBV28
j_call: TRBJ1-4
d_call: -
clone_size: few

cdr3_aa: CASSFWDREGYGYTF
cdr3_nt: TGTGCCAGCAGCTTTTGGGACAGGGAGGGCTATGGCTACACCTTC
v_call: TRBV5-6
j_call: TRBJ1-2
d_call: TRBD1
clone_size: -

cdr3_aa: CASTNRVGEQYF
cdr3_nt: TGTGCCAGCACCAACAGGGTAGGTGAGCAGTACTTC
v_call: TRBV6-5
j_call: TRBJ2-7
d_call: -
clone_size: -

cdr3_aa: CASSYSHRSSYNEQFF
cdr3_nt: TGTGCCAGCAGTTACTCGCACAGGAGCTCCTACAATGAGCAGTTCTTC
v_call: TRBV6-5
j_call: TRBJ2-1
d_call: -
clone_size: -

cdr3_aa: CASSQPGTSGRNEQFF
cdr3_nt: TGCGCCAGCAGCCAACCCGGGACTAGCGGGAGAAATGAGCAGTTCTTC
v_call: TRBV4-1
j_call: TRBJ2-1
d_call: TRBD2
clone_size: -

cdr3_aa: CASSFGQGASDEQYF
cdr3_nt: TGTGCCAGCAGTTTTGGTCAGGGGGCGTCAGACGAGCAGTACTTC
v_call: TRBV6-6
j_call: TRBJ2-7
d_call: TRBD1
clone_size: -

cdr3_aa: CASSASSYEQYF
cdr3_nt: TGTGCCAGTAGTGCCAGCTCCTACGAGCAGTACTTC
v_call: TRBV19
j_call: TRBJ2-7
d_call: -
clone_size: few

cdr3_aa: CASSPDRGQADTQYF
cdr3_nt: TGTGCCAGCAGCCCCGACAGGGGTCAGGCAGATACGCAGTATTTT
v_call: TRBV5-6
j_call: TRBJ2-3
d_call: TRBD1
clone_size: few

cdr3_aa: CASSQGQGWNSPLHF
cdr3_nt: TGCGCCAGCAGCCAGGGACAGGGGTGGAATTCACCCCTCCACTTT
v_call: TRBV5-1
j_call: TRBJ1-6
d_call: TRBD1
clone_size: -

cdr3_aa: CASSFSLPNTGELFF
cdr3_nt: TGCGCCAGCAGCTTCTCCCTTCCGAACACCGGGGAGCTGTTTTTT
v_call: TRBV5-1
j_call: TRBJ2-2
d_call: -
clone_size: few

cdr3_aa: CAISKTSGGLVNEQFF
cdr3_nt: TGTGCCATCAGCAAGACTAGCGGGGGGCTTGTCAATGAGCAGTTCTTC
v_call: TRBV10-3
j_call: TRBJ2-1
d_call: TRBD2
clone_size: few

cdr3_aa: CSVAARINEQFF
cdr3_nt: TGCAGCGTAGCAGCGCGAATCAATGAGCAGTTCTTC
v_call: TRBV29-1
j_call: TRBJ2-1
d_call: -
clone_size: many

cdr3_aa: CASSLAVSYGYTF
cdr3_nt: TGTGCCAGCAGCTTGGCCGTGTCCTATGGCTACACCTTC
v_call: TRBV5-4
j_call: TRBJ1-2
d_call: -
clone_size: few

cdr3_aa: CVGVGRNTEAFF
cdr3_nt: TGTGTCGGTGTTGGTAGGAACACTGAAGCTTTCTTT
v_call: TRBV15
j_call: TRBJ1-1
d_call: -
clone_size: few

cdr3_aa: CASDLGQQNTEAFF
cdr3_nt: TGCGCCAGCGACCTTGGGCAGCAGAACACTGAAGCTTTCTTT
v_call: TRBV5-1
j_call: TRBJ1-1
d_call: -
clone_size: few

cdr3_aa: CASSYPTRGGETQYF
cdr3_nt: TGTGCCAGCAGTTATCCCACCAGAGGCGGGGAGACCCAGTACTTC
v_call: TRBV6-6
j_call: TRBJ2-5
d_call: -
clone_size: few

cdr3_aa: CASRGTGVVSGEQYF
cdr3_nt: TGCGCCAGCAGGGGAACGGGAGTAGTTTCGGGGGAGCAGTACTTC
v_call: TRBV10-2
j_call: TRBJ2-7
d_call: -
clone_size: once

cdr3_aa: CARSDRGIGDEQFF
cdr3_nt: TGTGCCAGGTCCGACAGGGGGATCGGAGATGAGCAGTTCTTC
v_call: TRBV19
j_call: TRBJ2-1
d_call: TRBD1
clone_size: -

cdr3_aa: CASSPGGSGNQPQHF
cdr3_nt: TGTGCCAGCTCACCAGGGGGGAGCGGCAATCAGCCCCAGCATTTT
v_call: TRBV18
j_call: TRBJ1-5
d_call: -
clone_size: few

cdr3_aa: CASSLEASGKDNEQFF
cdr3_nt: TGCGCCAGCAGCTTGGAAGCTAGCGGGAAAGACAATGAGCAGTTCTTC
v_call: TRBV5-1
j_call: TRBJ2-1
d_call: TRBD2
clone_size: -

cdr3_aa: CASRETSWETQYF
cdr3_nt: TGTGCCAGTAGAGAGACTAGTTGGGAGACCCAGTACTTC
v_call: TRBV19
j_call: TRBJ2-5
d_call: -
clone_size: few

cdr3_aa: CASSEYGGNQPQHF
cdr3_nt: TGTGCCAGCAGTGAATACGGGGGAAATCAGCCCCAGCATTTT
v_call: TRBV25-1
j_call: TRBJ1-5
d_call: -
clone_size: few

cdr3_aa: CASSPRDRFTDTQYF
cdr3_nt: TGTGCCAGCAGCCCTCGGGACAGGTTCACAGATACGCAGTATTTT
v_call: TRBV13
j_call: TRBJ2-3
d_call: TRBD1
clone_size: -

cdr3_aa: CATSDSINQPQHF
cdr3_nt: TGTGCCACCAGCGACAGTATCAATCAGCCCCAGCATTTT
v_call: TRBV2
j_call: TRBJ1-5
d_call: -
clone_size: -